Described below is a single T cell receptor (beta chain) sequence and its context. CDR3 length: 16 amino acids. In germline, CDR1 is SGDLS, CDR2 YYNGEE. V shed 0 bases and J shed 0 bases, with 11 bases lying between them. The data originate from a study of cytomegalovirus exposure and HLA in healthy donors. Primers included in the PCR were 60 Vbeta and 13 Jbeta primers. TCRdb's table, derived via immunoSEQ multiplex PCR, lists solely in-frame clones and lacks some. The data show roughly 190,000 clones, around 83% seen once. The sequenced material came from PBMCs. This receptor was taken from a woman aged 40 to 50 in good health and CMV-seronegative. The chain links TRBV9 to TRBJ2-3; D ambiguous. CDR3 nucleotide sequence: TGTGCCAGCAGCGTAGCGGAAGACTCTAGCACAGATACGCAGTATTTT. This encodes CASSVAEDSSTDTQYF.